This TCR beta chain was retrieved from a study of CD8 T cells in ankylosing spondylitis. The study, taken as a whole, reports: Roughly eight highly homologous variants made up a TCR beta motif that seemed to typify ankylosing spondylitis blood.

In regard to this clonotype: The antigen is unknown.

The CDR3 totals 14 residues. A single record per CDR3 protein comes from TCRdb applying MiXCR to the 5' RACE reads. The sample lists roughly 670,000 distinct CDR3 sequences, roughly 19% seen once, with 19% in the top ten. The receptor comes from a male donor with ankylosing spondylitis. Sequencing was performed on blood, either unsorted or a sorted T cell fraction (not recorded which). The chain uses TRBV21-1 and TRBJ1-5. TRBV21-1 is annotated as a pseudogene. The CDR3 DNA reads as TGTGCCAGCAGCAAATTGGGGAAGAATCAGCCCCAGCATTTT. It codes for CASSKLGKNQPQHF.